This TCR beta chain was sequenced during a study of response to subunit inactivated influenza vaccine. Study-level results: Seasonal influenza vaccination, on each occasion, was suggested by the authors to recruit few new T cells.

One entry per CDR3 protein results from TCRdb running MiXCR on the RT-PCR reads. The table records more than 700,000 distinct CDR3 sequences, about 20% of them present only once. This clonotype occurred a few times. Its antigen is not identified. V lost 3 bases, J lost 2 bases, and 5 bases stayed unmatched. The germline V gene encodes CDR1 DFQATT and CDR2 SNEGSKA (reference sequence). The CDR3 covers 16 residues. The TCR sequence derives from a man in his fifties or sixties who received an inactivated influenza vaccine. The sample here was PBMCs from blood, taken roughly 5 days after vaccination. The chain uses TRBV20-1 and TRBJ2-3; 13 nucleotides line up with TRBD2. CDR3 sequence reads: CSASRLAGGSTDTQYF. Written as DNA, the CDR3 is TGCAGTGCTAGCCGACTAGCGGGGGGATCCACAGATACGCAGTATTTT.